Shown below are 13 T cell receptor beta chains from a single sample sequenced in a study of CD8+ T cells in alopecia areata. RNA was isolated and reverse transcribed to cDNA, the sequencing template. This table comes from immunoSEQ multiplex PCR, and its TCRdb copy is limited to in-frame clones, with some not included. The table lists 150,000 or so clones, almost 50% of them singletons. The sequenced sample was CD8+ T cells sorted from blood, obtained at week 0. Receptor source: a human donor with alopecia areata.

J is TRBJ1-1 and V is TRBV30; D possibly corresponds to TRBD1 (5 bases). Trimming took off 4 bases at V and 6 bases at J, with 9 bases between the two ends. Germline CDR1 GTSNPN, CDR2 SVGIG (reference sequence). This CDR3 has 11 amino acids. Here the CDR3 DNA reads TGTGCCTGGACCCCGGGGGCTGAAGCTTTCTTT. Its protein is CAWTPGAEAFF.

The chain is built from TRBV13 and TRBJ2-7; D not resolved. Germline V gene sequence: CDR1 PRHDT, CDR2 FYEKMQ (reference sequence). The CDR3 is made up of 13 amino acids. With 2 bases removed from V and 1 base from J, the gap between germline ends came to 6 bases. The CDR3 reads CASSLIGSYEQYF. The CDR3, as DNA: TGTGCCAGCAGCTTAATCGGTTCCTACGAGCAGTACTTC. Based on the CDR3 plus reference TRBV13 and TRBJ2-7, the full variable domain is AAGVIQSPRHLIKEKRETATLKCYPIPRHDTVYWYQQGPGQDPQFLISFYEKMQSDKGSIPDRFSAQQFSDYHSELNMSSLELGDSALYFCASSLIGSYEQYFGPGTRLTVT.

Note on this clone: The junction departs from germline at one end; a sequencing error may be responsible. The J gene is TRBJ1-6, the V gene TRBV4-3; D not resolved. This CDR3 comprises 15 residues. Germline V gives CDR1 LGHNA, CDR2 YSLEER. The CDR3 DNA follows: TGCGCCAGCAGCCAGGACGGTCTCTATGATTCACCCCTCCACTTT. The encoded protein is CASSQDGLYDSPLHF.

On this clone itself: The sample has other DNA sequences that encode this CDR3 too. The rearrangement joins TRBV6-5 to TRBJ2-7, with D perhaps assigned TRBD1 or TRBD2 (5 bases each). The germline V and J ends were trimmed by 0 bases and 4 bases, with 7 bases remaining between them. The V gene's germline CDR1 is MNHEY and CDR2 SVGAGI. This CDR3 is built from 13 residues. CDR3 in DNA: TGTGCCAGCAGTTACTCAGAGGGGTACGAGCAGTACTTC. Amino acids: CASSYSEGYEQYF.

This chain connects TRBV6-6 to TRBJ2-7, with TRBD1 identical over 8 bases. The germline CDR1 and CDR2 sequences are MNHNY and SVGAGI (reference sequence). The CDR3 has 15 residues. V dropped 6 bases and J dropped 3; count of bases not matched to a gene: 10. CDR3 DNA: TGTGCCAGCAGCCGAACCGGGACAGGCTTCTACGAGCAGTACTTC. This translates into CASSRTGTGFYEQYF.

This clone occurred a few times. V usage is TRBV5-6 and J usage is TRBJ2-1; possible D gene TRBD2, 5 bases. Germline assignment: CDR1 SGHDT and CDR2 YYEEEE. Deletions cut 0 bases from V and 2 bases from J, with 12 bases between. The CDR3 sequence is 16 residues long. The CDR3 sequence: CASSLVPGSAYNEQFF. The CDR3, as DNA: TGTGCCAGCAGCTTGGTTCCGGGATCAGCCTACAATGAGCAGTTCTTC.

The rearrangement joins TRBV27 to TRBJ2-5; 7 bases match TRBD1. CDR1 is MNHEY and CDR2 is SMNVEV in the germline V gene (reference sequence). The CDR3 contains 15 residues. Germline trimming cut 5 bases from V and 0 bases from J; bases unmatched to any gene: 6. For the CDR3, the DNA is TGTGCCAGCAGTCCACTGGGACAGCACCAAGAGACCCAGTACTTC. Amino acid sequence: CASSPLGQHQETQYF.

V is TRBV15 and J is TRBJ2-1, with TRBD1 matching over 11 bases. Losses at the gene ends were 8 bases for V and 5 bases for J; bases not matched to a gene: 5. This CDR3 is 14 amino acids long. Looked up from germline, CDR1 is LNHNV and CDR2 is YYDKDF (reference sequence). The CDR3 sequence: CATLPDRGHNEQFF. The CDR3, as DNA: TGTGCCACCCTCCCGGACAGGGGGCACAATGAGCAGTTCTTC.

V is TRBV27 and J is TRBJ2-7; a weak D match, TRBD2 (5 bases). The germline V gene has CDR1 MNHEY and CDR2 SMNVEV (reference sequence). The length of the CDR3 is 14 residues. V dropped 3 bases and J dropped 4 bases, with 13 bases sitting between them. This CDR3 is CASSFSRGMYEQYF. The CDR3 DNA reads as TGTGCCAGCAGTTTTTCGAGAGGGATGTACGAGCAGTACTTC.

Note on this clone: Other DNA sequences in this specimen translate into the identical CDR3. The chain employs TRBV25-1 and TRBJ1-5; unclear D gene. CDR1 is MGHDK, CDR2 SYGVNS, per germline. The CDR3 loop spans 14 amino acids. Trimming removed 2 bases at V and 1 base at J, with 6 bases between. For the CDR3, the DNA is TGTGCCAGCAGTGAAGTCGACAGCAATCAGCCCCAGCATTTT. Residues: CASSEVDSNQPQHF.

This chain connects TRBV10-2 to TRBJ1-2; TRBD1 agrees at 8 bases. The V gene's germline CDR1 is WSHSY and CDR2 SAAADI. The CDR3 sequence is 14 residues long. J gave up 4 bases and V 6 bases, and 7 bases lay outside the gene matches. The CDR3 DNA reads as TGCGCCAGCAGAGTGGACAGGGTGGTCTATGGCTACACCTTC. This encodes CASRVDRVVYGYTF.

The V gene is TRBV30, the J gene TRBJ2-7; D is uncertain. The CDR3 has 12 residues. With 2 bases removed from V and 7 bases from J, the gap between germline ends came to 12 bases. Germline assignment: CDR1 GTSNPN and CDR2 SVGIG (reference sequence). For the CDR3, the DNA is TGTGCCTGGAGTCCGGGCGGTGGGGAGCAGTACTTC. Protein sequence: CAWSPGGGEQYF. The full variable domain, completed using reference TRBV30 and TRBJ2-7, is SQTIHQWPATLVQPVGSPLSLECTVEGTSNPNLYWYRQAAGRGLQLLFYSVGIGQISSEVPQNLSASRPQDRQFILSSKKLLLSDSGFYLCAWSPGGGEQYFGPGTRLTVT.

This clone was detected a few times. The chain employs TRBV5-1 and TRBJ2-7; perhaps TRBD1 as D (6 bases). Germline values: CDR1 SGHRS, CDR2 YFSETQ. This CDR3 is built from 14 residues. V was pared by 2 bases and J by 0 bases, with 9 bases between. The CDR3 nucleotides read TGCGCCAGCAGCTTCGAGGGGGACTCCTACGAGCAGTACTTC. Amino acid sequence: CASSFEGDSYEQYF.